This paragraph covers one T cell receptor beta chain sequence. The time point is: newly diagnosed GD, antithyroid drugs for less than 3 months. TCR sequences were obtained from RNA taken from PBMCs. The CDR3 is 16 residues long. V was shortened by 2 bases and J by 4 bases, with 15 bases between the two germline ends. Per germline, CDR1 MNHEY and CDR2 SMNVEV (reference sequence). This specimen comes from a study of regulatory T cells in long-lasting Graves disease. Relying on iRepertoire HTBI primers and Arm-PCR of CDR3 regions, the team built TCR beta libraries. TCRdb passed the multiplex PCR reads through MiXCR, listing each CDR3 protein once. The sample holds fewer than 650,000 distinct CDR3 sequences, about 15% seen once. The sample was also linked to a second study, of T cells in Graves' hyperthyroidism and ophthalmopathy.

V and J are TRBV27 and TRBJ1-5; possible D gene TRBD1, 6 bases. This receptor was identified in a woman aged 30 to 39 with Graves disease. The sample here was peripheral blood mononuclear cells (PBMCs), taken at new diagnosis, from a patient treated with antithyroid drugs. The CDR3 sequence is CASSLGPYRVNQPQHF. CDR3 in DNA: TGTGCCAGCAGTTTAGGGCCTTACAGGGTAAATCAGCCCCAGCATTTT.